This record covers a single TCR beta chain. Its antigen is undetermined. The CDR3 goes on 3 residues after the read ends, and that part is filled in from the germline J gene. Method: immunoSEQ multiplex PCR; TCRdb's copy keeps in-frame clones and lacks some. The table for this sample gives more than 20,000 clones. V shed 5 bases, J shed 6 bases, and the junction held 11 bases outside the gene matches. CDR3 length equals 15 residues. Germline CDR1 is SEHNR and CDR2 is FQNEAQ (reference sequence). The record originates from a study of T cells in women clearing cervical HPV infection. Study results and caveats: CIN3+ cases had significantly higher TCR richness than controls; evenness did not differ.

Sequencing was performed on blood buffy coat. The chain carries TRBV7-9 and TRBJ1-2; 8 bases agree with TRBD1. This sequence was found in a woman aged 18-70 years with a cervical HPV16 infection that either progressed to CIN3+ or cleared (not recorded which). The CDR3 spells CASSTGQGWVNGYTF. Incomplete CDR3 DNA: TGTGCCAGCAGCACCGGACAGGGCTGGGTTAATGGC.